Listed here are 18 T cell receptor beta chains from one sample, sequenced in a study of blood T cell repertoires in COVID-19. Using immunoSEQ multiplex PCR, the repertoire was profiled, and TCRdb retains in-frame clones only, with some absent. Of approximately 17,000 clones listed, 70% to 90% are singletons. Sequencing used peripheral blood. All receptors come from a human donor in a cohort sampled during active COVID-19.

J is TRBJ2-3 and V is TRBV29-1, with a possible D match to TRBD1 (6 bases). Trimming cost V 1 base and J 7 bases, with 18 bases left between them. This CDR3 is built from 15 residues. Germline V CDR1 and CDR2: SQVTM, ANQGSEA. CDR3 region: CSVEGSAGASYTQYF. For the CDR3, the DNA is TGCAGCGTTGAAGGGTCGGCAGGGGCTAGCTATACGCAGTATTTT.

This clone occurred once. The chain employs TRBV9 and TRBJ1-3; no clear D gene. The CDR3 is 17 amino acids. Trimming cost V 1 base and J 0 bases, with 14 bases left between them. Germline lookup yields CDR1 SGDLS and CDR2 YYNGEE. This CDR3 is CASSVFPGISSGNTIYF. Here the CDR3 DNA reads TGTGCCAGCAGCGTATTTCCAGGAATTTCCTCTGGAAACACCATATATTTT.

This clone came up a few times. This chain uses TRBV2 with TRBJ2-3; TRBD2 aligns across 8 bases. The CDR3 has 15 amino acids. Germline V gene sequence: CDR1 SNHLY, CDR2 FYNNEI. Trimming removed 7 bases from V and 2 bases from J; junction bases left unmatched: 8. CDR3 sequence: CASILSGGDTDTQYF. CDR3 sequence (DNA): TGTGCCAGCATACTCAGCGGGGGCGACACAGATACGCAGTATTTT.

The chain links TRBV5-1 to TRBJ1-6; D is unclear. The CDR3 is 16 amino acids. CDR1 SGHRS and CDR2 YFSETQ come from the germline V gene. Trimming shortened V by 4 bases and J by 1 base, and 12 bases separated the two germline ends. Written as DNA, the CDR3 is TGCGCCAGCAGCCTTAACCCCCAGTCCTATAATTCACCCCTCCACTTT. Amino acid sequence: CASSLNPQSYNSPLHF.

The chain employs TRBV7-6 and TRBJ2-3, with 10 positions matching TRBD2. The J segment lost 6 bases and the V segment lost 7 bases, leaving 7 bases of the junction unmatched. The germline V gene encodes CDR1 SGHVS and CDR2 FNYEAQ. This CDR3 is 14 amino acids long. The CDR3 DNA reads TGTGCCAGCACCCCTAGCGGGGGCCGCGATACGCAGTATTTT. It codes for CASTPSGGRDTQYF.

V and J are TRBV6-5 and TRBJ1-5, with D perhaps TRBD1 (6 bases). Per the germline V gene, CDR1 is MNHEY and CDR2 is SVGAGI. V was pared by 8 bases and J by 4 bases, with 18 bases between. CDR3 length: 15 amino acids. The CDR3 spells CASQLTGPTNQPQHF. The CDR3 DNA reads TGTGCCAGCCAATTGACAGGACCCACGAATCAGCCCCAGCATTTT.

The chain links TRBV6-5 to TRBJ2-7; 7 bases are shared with TRBD2. V was clipped by 6 bases and J by 2 bases; unmatched bases: 7. The CDR3 totals 14 residues. Germline values: CDR1 MNHEY, CDR2 SVGAGI. CDR3 in amino acids: CASSAWGGTYEQYF. The CDR3 nucleotides are TGTGCCAGCAGCGCATGGGGGGGGACCTACGAGCAGTACTTC.

V is TRBV5-6 and J is TRBJ1-2; 10 bases are a match to TRBD1. The V gene's germline CDR1 is SGHDT and CDR2 YYEEEE. This CDR3 spans 15 amino acids. The junction had 5 bases not matched to a gene; V was cut back by 5 bases and J by 1 base. CDR3 nucleotides: TGTGCCAGCAGTCGCCGGGACAGGGGTAACTATGGCTACACCTTC. Protein sequence: CASSRRDRGNYGYTF.

The chain carries TRBV5-1 and TRBJ2-5, with unresolved D. This CDR3 region has 14 residues. Trimming left V 2 bases short and J 3 bases short, with 11 bases between. CDR1 and CDR2 (germline): SGHRS, YFSETQ. DNA for the CDR3: TGCGCCAGCAGCTTTACGGGTTTGGAAGAGACCCAGTACTTC. This sequence encodes CASSFTGLEETQYF.

The chain couples TRBV24-1 to TRBJ2-1, with 9 bases identical to TRBD2. Germline CDR1 is KGHDR and CDR2 is SFDVKD. CDR3 size: 18 residues. V lost 8 bases, J lost 1 base, and 14 bases stayed unmatched. The CDR3 loop is CATTERGELSPSYNEQFF. CDR3 nucleotides: TGTGCCACCACCGAGCGGGGGGAGCTATCCCCTTCCTACAATGAGCAGTTCTTC.

The chain couples TRBV7-9 to TRBJ2-1; D possibly corresponds to TRBD2 (7 bases). The germline CDR1 and CDR2 sequences are SEHNR and FQNEAQ (reference sequence). CDR3 size: 16 residues. Trimming shortened V by 3 bases and J by 8 bases, and 20 bases separated the two germline ends. In DNA, the CDR3 is TGTGCCAGCAGCTTTGGTAGGAGGGGGGGCCTCCATGAGCAGTTCTTC. Translating it yields CASSFGRRGGLHEQFF.

This chain links TRBV3-1 (or the pseudogene TRBV3-2) with TRBJ2-7; 11 bases fit TRBD1. The CDR3 totals 14 residues. Trimming took 3 bases from V and 9 from J; bases not matched to a gene: 7. Germline V lookup: CDR1 LGHDT, CDR2 YNNKEL (reference sequence). The CDR3 loop is CASSHLGQGDGQYF. The CDR3 DNA is TGTGCCAGCAGCCACCTGGGACAGGGGGATGGGCAGTACTTC.

V is TRBV19 and J is TRBJ1-1; TRBD1 aligns across 7 bases. The CDR3 has 14 residues. Looked up from germline, CDR1 is LNHDA and CDR2 is SQIVND (reference sequence). The V and J ends lost 4 bases and 5 bases, in that order; junction bases with no gene match: 7. The CDR3 DNA follows: TGTGCCAGTAGTAAGACAGGGCGGCAAACTGAAGCTTTCTTT. Translation: CASSKTGRQTEAFF. The whole variable domain, remainder taken from reference TRBV19 and TRBJ1-1, is DGGITQSPKYLFRKEGQNVTLSCEQNLNHDAMYWYRQDPGQGLRLIYYSQIVNDFQKGDIAEGYSVSREKKESFPLTVTSAQKNPTAFYLCASSKTGRQTEAFFGQGTRLTVV.

V gene TRBV5-8 combines with J gene TRBJ2-7; 9 positions match TRBD1. The CDR3 length is 15 residues. V lost 4 bases to trimming and J lost 4 bases; unmatched junction nucleotides: 9. From germline, CDR1 is SGHTS and CDR2 YDEGEE. The CDR3 coding sequence is TGTGCCAGCAGCCCCGACAGGGGGTTTAGTTACGAGCAGTACTTC. Its protein is CASSPDRGFSYEQYF.

This rearrangement joins TRBV30 to TRBJ1-2, with D perhaps TRBD1 (5 bases). The germline V gene has CDR1 GTSNPN and CDR2 SVGIG (reference sequence). The CDR3 consists of 11 residues. V lost 7 bases and J 10 bases, leaving 16 bases between the germline ends. The CDR3, as DNA: TGTGCCTCCACAACGGGGGGAGACTACACCTTC. Translation: CASTTGGDYTF.

V is TRBV5-1 and J is TRBJ1-2; 8 nucleotides agree with TRBD1. Germline-derived CDR1 and CDR2 are SGHRS and YFSETQ. V lost 3 bases to trimming and J lost 6 bases; unmatched junction nucleotides: 7. The CDR3 is 14 amino acids. CDR3: CASSYSSTGDGYTF. The DNA for the CDR3 is TGCGCCAGCAGCTATTCCTCGACAGGGGATGGCTACACCTTC.

The chain carries TRBV7-3 and TRBJ2-3; possibly TRBD1 for D (6 bases). V lost 0 bases, J lost 1 base, and 14 bases lay in between. The CDR3 has 17 amino acids. The germline CDR1 and CDR2 sequences are SGHTA and FQGTGA. CDR3 nucleotide sequence: TGTGCCAGCAGCTTAACTCGGGACACAGACGGCACAGATACGCAGTATTTT. It is translated as CASSLTRDTDGTDTQYF.

V and J are TRBV3-1 (or the pseudogene TRBV3-2) and TRBJ2-3; 8 nucleotides agree with TRBD2. Per the germline V gene, CDR1 is LGHDT and CDR2 is YNNKEL (reference sequence). V gave up 3 bases and J gave up 7 bases; unmatched junction bases: 12. There are 16 residues in the CDR3. CDR3 bases: TGTGCCAGCAGCCAGGGGGTGACGGGGGGGCCGAATACGCAGTATTTT. Its protein product is CASSQGVTGGPNTQYF.